This T cell receptor (beta chain) stems from a study of Graves' ophthalmopathy and Graves' hyperthyroidism. Amplification targeted the TCR beta CDR3 regions, with RNA transcripts as the source material. Following a first-round RT-PCR that used HTBI primers, a second-round multiplex PCR was carried out. TCRdb re-derived calls from the multiplex PCR reads in MiXCR, one entry per CDR3 protein. The sample has about 620,000 distinct CDR3 sequences; 22% are singletons. Study-wide results and limits: Appearing in blood as well were most expanded thyroid clonotypes above 0.001 frequency.

This clonotype was seen only a few times. Antigen: not known. The authors defined stable hyperthyroidism as no ophthalmopathy within 18 months of follow-up. This CDR3 is 17 amino acids long. Germline CDR1 is SGHAT and CDR2 is FQNNGV. Trimming took 5 bases from V and 0 from J, leaving 17 bases between them. The origin of this receptor is a woman between 18 and 30 years old with stable Graves' hyperthyroidism. Some clones in this sample may be carry-over from other donors' samples. V usage is TRBV11-2 and J usage is TRBJ1-5; D unclear. Sequencing was done on a sample of peripheral blood. The CDR3 is CASSLHQGSYSNQPQHF. CDR3 DNA sequence: TGTGCCAGCAGCCTACATCAAGGGTCCTATAGCAATCAGCCCCAGCATTTT.